These T cell receptor beta chains were read from a single sample in a study of blood T cell repertoires in COVID-19. Using immunoSEQ multiplex PCR, the repertoire was profiled, and TCRdb retains in-frame clones only, with some absent. The data hold roughly 250,000 clones, with approximately 86% observed a single time. The specimen sequenced was PBMCs or T cells enriched from blood (not recorded which). The receptor set was obtained from a woman aged 40-49 years with acute COVID-19. CDR3s include the opening cysteine and the closing phenylalanine or tryptophan.

TRBV6-5	TRBJ2-7	CASSRATGTYEQYF
TRBV6-4	TRBJ2-1	CASSDGLAGEHNEQFF
TRBV7-6	TRBJ2-3	CASSPRRYRQEYTDTQYF
TRBV19	TRBJ1-1	CASSIGAGGDTEAFF
TRBV6-8	TRBJ2-1	CASSYSPDREVNEQFF
TRBV19	TRBJ1-2	CASSWRAGGRYGYTF
TRBV9	TRBJ2-2	CASSVSETGVPGELFF
TRBV4-1	TRBJ2-5	CASSQAAGGEQETQYF
TRBV19	TRBJ2-1	CASSMRQGAYNEQFF
TRBV11-2	TRBJ2-1	CASSLGPSRSYNEQFF
TRBV19	TRBJ2-7	CASSMGSSPLEQYF
TRBV19	TRBJ1-4	CASGFWAKERIKLFF
TRBV4-2	TRBJ2-3	CASSQGRGASTDTQYF
TRBV5-1	TRBJ1-2	CASSLEGQGAYGYTF
TRBV29-1	TRBJ2-1	CSAARDNEQFF
TRBV6-5	TRBJ2-7	CASSPLAGGPYEQYF
TRBV7-9	TRBJ2-7	CASTPRAGVYEQYF
TRBV25-1	TRBJ1-2	CASSVWGGISSGYTF
TRBV2	TRBJ2-7	CASSEAPGQGYEQYF
TRBV24-1	TRBJ2-3	CATSDLRGGVDTQYF